This TCR beta chain was documented in a study of T cells in Graves' hyperthyroidism and ophthalmopathy. What was amplified from RNA transcripts were TCR beta CDR3 regions. An initial round of RT-PCR targeting the TCR CDR3 relied on the HTBI primer set. TCRdb reprocessed the multiplex PCR reads with MiXCR, giving one entry per CDR3 protein. The sample has 660,000 or so distinct CDR3 sequences, about 45% seen once; the top ten hold about 7.7%. Comments on this clonotype: Its antigen is as yet unknown.

Study-level results: Ophthalmopathy, as predicted by the model, came a median 6.5 months after the prediction. Clonotypes that were expanded in thyroid above 0.001 mostly appeared in blood too.

Clinicians diagnosed patients from clinical symptoms, serum thyroxine and TRAb, thyroid ultrasound and orbital computed tomography. Sequenced sample: peripheral blood or thyroid tissue (not recorded which). The sequence was obtained from an adult man with Graves' disease, either hyperthyroidism or ophthalmopathy (not recorded which).

The CDR3 sequence: CASSPQGGDGYGYTF. The CDR3 DNA reads as TGTGCCAGCAGTCCACAGGGGGGGGATGGCTATGGCTACACCTTC. The chain recombines TRBV12-3 or TRBV12-4 with TRBJ1-2; 8 bases agree with TRBD1. This CDR3 is 15 amino acids long. The trim removed 5 bases at V and 4 bases at J, leaving 9 bases unmatched.